This T cell receptor beta chain was captured in a study of T-cell memory formation after mild COVID-19. Study-wide background: There were largely donor-specific TCR clusters.

Study outcomes and limitations: Certain responding clones were present in pre-infection memory, suggesting participation of cross-reactive memory. Clones that contracted from day 15 to 85 had balanced CD4/CD8; later expanders were CD4+ biased.

The 5'RACE method, run with constant-segment primers, produced TCR alpha and TCR beta cDNA libraries (carrying sample barcodes and UMIs). TCRdb re-analysed the 5' RACE reads in MiXCR, keeping a single row per CDR3 protein. The data contain 380,000 or so distinct CDR3 sequences, roughly 13% of them singletons. Germline CDR1 is MNHNY and CDR2 is SVGAGI (reference sequence). Trimming stripped 6 bases from V and 0 bases from J, with 18 bases between. CDR3 size: 16 residues. This clonotype was seen a handful of times. Its matching antigen is unknown. V gene TRBV6-6 combines with J gene TRBJ2-7, with D unclear. The clonotype comes from a man between 18 and 29 years old who had mild COVID-19 (a few samples of this study predate the infection). Cell type and time point are not known. The sequenced sample consisted of PBMCs or a T cell subset sorted from them (not recorded which). The CDR3 coding sequence is TGTGCCAGCAGATACCTCTCAGGCCCTAGCTCCTACGAGCAGTACTTC. It specifies CASRYLSGPSSYEQYF.